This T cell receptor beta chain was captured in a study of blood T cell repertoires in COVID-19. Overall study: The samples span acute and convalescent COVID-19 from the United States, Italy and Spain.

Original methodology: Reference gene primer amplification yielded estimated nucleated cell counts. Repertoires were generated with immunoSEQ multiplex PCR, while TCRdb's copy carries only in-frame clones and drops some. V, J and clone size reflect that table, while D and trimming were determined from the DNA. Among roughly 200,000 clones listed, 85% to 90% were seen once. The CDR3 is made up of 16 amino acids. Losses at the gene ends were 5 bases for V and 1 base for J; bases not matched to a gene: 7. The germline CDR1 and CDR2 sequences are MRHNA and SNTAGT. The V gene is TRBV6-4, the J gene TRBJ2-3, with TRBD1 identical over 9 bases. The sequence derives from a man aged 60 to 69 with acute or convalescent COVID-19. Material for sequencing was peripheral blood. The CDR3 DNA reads TGTGCCAGCAGTCCAACAGGGGGCGGTGGCACAGATACGCAGTATTTT. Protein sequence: CASSPTGGGGTDTQYF.